These T cell receptor beta chains were read from a single sample in a study of lymphopenia after photon versus proton radiotherapy. Repertoires were generated with immunoSEQ multiplex PCR, while TCRdb's copy carries only in-frame clones and drops some. The sample holds more than 80,000 clones, over 70% seen once. The sequencing used peripheral blood, collected from a patient treated with proton-based radiotherapy. All receptors derive from a man aged 55 to 70 with pancreatic cancer. Each CDR3 is given with its conserved first and last residue. A D gene is named only where the DNA matches it firmly. Clone size, where shown, is once, few, many, or a class for clones that have expanded.

j_gene | d_gene | v_gene | abundance | CDR3nt | CDR3aa
TRBJ2-7 | TRBD2 | TRBV10-3 | . | TGTGCCATCAGTGAGTCGATCACTAGCGTGCCCAACGGGGACGAGCAGTACTTC | CAISESITSVPNGDEQYF
TRBJ2-3 | TRBD2 | TRBV2 | . | TGTGCCAGCACCGGACTAGCGGGAGGTGCAGATACGCAGTATTTT | CASTGLAGGADTQYF
TRBJ1-2 | TRBD1 | TRBV30 | . | TGTGCCTGGAGTTCGCTCAGTGTCGTAACCGGGACAGCCTATGGCTACACCTTC | CAWSSLSVVTGTAYGYTF
TRBJ2-7 | . | TRBV23-1 | . | TGCGCCAGCAGTCGAACAGACCCGCGCAGGGCCTACGAGCAGTACTTC | CASSRTDPRRAYEQYF
TRBJ2-1 | . | TRBV6-5 | . | TGTGCCAGCAGGCCCCCAGGGGTCAATGAGCAGTTCTTC | CASRPPGVNEQFF
TRBJ2-2 | TRBD1 | TRBV19 | . | TGTGCCAGTAGTCGACAGGGGGCCGGGGAGCTGTTTTTT | CASSRQGAGELFF
TRBJ1-4 | . | TRBV5-3 | . | TGTGCCAGAAGCTTGAAGGGAAGGGGTGAAAAACTGTTTTTT | CARSLKGRGEKLFF
TRBJ2-4 | . | TRBV9 | few | TGTGCCAGCAGCCCTTATCAGAATCGAAACATTCAGTACTTC | CASSPYQNRNIQYF
TRBJ1-3 | . | TRBV30 | once | TGTGCCTGGAGTGTTCGTTACCCACTGTACTCTGGAAACACCATATATTTT | CAWSVRYPLYSGNTIYF
TRBJ1-1 | TRBD1 | TRBV5-1 | . | TGCGCCAGCAGCGCCGGGACAGGGGGCGCCGGCACTGAAGCTTTCTTT | CASSAGTGGAGTEAFF
TRBJ2-7 | TRBD2 | TRBV28 | . | TGTGCCAGCGGTACGGCGGGAGCTGGCTACGAGCAGTACTTC | CASGTAGAGYEQYF